Described below is a single TCR beta chain sequence and its context. The sample originates from a study of patients and donors after allogeneic stem cell transplantation. TCRdb independently ran MiXCR on the RT-PCR reads; one entry per CDR3 protein. The table includes under 200,000 distinct CDR3 sequences, about 32% detected once. Germline V lookup: CDR1 MNHEY, CDR2 SMNVEV (reference sequence). Trimming shortened V by 3 bases and J by 2 bases, and 14 bases separated the two germline ends. The CDR3 totals 15 residues. Sample: blood, either unsorted or a sorted T cell fraction (not recorded which). The rearrangement uses TRBV27 and TRBJ2-7, with D perhaps matching TRBD2 (5 bases). This sequence originates from a human donor who was either an allogeneic HSCT recipient or a stem cell or donor lymphocyte infusion donor (not recorded which). It is not recorded whose cells these are; they may come from a transplant donor. DNA for the CDR3: TGTGCCAGCAGTTTTGCTAGCCTGCCTCCCTACGAGCAGTACTTC. Translated, it gives CASSFASLPPYEQYF.